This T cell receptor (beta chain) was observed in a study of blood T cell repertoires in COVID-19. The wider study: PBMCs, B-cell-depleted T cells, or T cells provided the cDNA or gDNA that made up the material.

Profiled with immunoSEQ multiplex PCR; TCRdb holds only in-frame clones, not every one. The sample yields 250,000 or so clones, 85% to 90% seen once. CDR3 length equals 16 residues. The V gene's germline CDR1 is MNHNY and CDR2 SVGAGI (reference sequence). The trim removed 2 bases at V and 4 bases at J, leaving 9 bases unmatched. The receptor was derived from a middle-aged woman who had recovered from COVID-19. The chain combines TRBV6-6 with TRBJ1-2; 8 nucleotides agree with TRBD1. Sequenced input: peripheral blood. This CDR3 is CASSYPKQGGSYGYTF. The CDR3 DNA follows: TGTGCCAGCAGTTACCCTAAACAGGGGGGAAGCTATGGCTACACCTTC.